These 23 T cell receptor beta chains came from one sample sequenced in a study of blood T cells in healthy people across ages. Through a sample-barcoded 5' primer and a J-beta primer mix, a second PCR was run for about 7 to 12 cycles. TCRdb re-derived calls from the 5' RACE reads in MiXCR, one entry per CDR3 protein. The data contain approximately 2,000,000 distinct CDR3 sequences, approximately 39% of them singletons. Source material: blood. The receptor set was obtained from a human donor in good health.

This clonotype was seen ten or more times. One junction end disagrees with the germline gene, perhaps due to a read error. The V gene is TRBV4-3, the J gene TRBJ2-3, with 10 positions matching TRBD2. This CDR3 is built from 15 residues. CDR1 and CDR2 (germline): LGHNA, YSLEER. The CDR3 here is CASSPTSGGTDTQYF. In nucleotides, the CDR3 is TGTGCCAGCAGTCCTACTAGCGGGGGCACAGATACGCAGTATTTT.

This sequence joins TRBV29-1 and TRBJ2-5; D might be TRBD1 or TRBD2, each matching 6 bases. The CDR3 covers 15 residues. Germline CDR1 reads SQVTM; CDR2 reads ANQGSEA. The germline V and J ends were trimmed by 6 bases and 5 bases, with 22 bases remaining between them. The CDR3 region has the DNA TGCAGCGTCTCCACTGGAGGGGGGCGAAGTGAGACCCAGTACTTC. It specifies CSVSTGGGRSETQYF. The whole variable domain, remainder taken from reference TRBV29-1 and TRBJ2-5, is SAVISQKPSRDICQRGTSLTIQCQVDSQVTMMFWYRQQPGQSLTLIATANQGSEATYESGFVIDKFPISRPNLTFSTLTVSNMSPEDSSIYLCSVSTGGGRSETQYFGPGTRLLVL.

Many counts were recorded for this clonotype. In DNA form, the CDR3 reads TGCGCCAGCAGCTTGGGGTTTTCAGAAGGCAATCAGCCCCAGCATTTT. This codes for CASSLGFSEGNQPQHF. The chain couples TRBV5-1 to TRBJ1-5; no definite D call. The CDR3 has 16 amino acids. CDR1 is SGHRS and CDR2 is YFSETQ in the germline V gene. V was shortened by 0 bases and J by 2 bases, with 12 bases between the two germline ends.

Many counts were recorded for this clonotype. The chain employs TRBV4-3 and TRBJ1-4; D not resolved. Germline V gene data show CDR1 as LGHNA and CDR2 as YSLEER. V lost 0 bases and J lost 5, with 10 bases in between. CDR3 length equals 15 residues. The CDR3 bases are TGCGCCAGCAGCCAAGAAGGCAGGAACAATGAAAAACTGTTTTTT. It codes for CASSQEGRNNEKLFF.

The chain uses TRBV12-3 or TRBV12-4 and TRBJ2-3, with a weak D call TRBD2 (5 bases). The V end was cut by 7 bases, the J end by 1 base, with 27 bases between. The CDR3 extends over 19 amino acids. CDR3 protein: CASKFTGLLGRTGTDTQYF. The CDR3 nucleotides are TGTGCCAGCAAGTTCACCGGTCTCTTAGGGAGAACGGGCACAGATACGCAGTATTTT.

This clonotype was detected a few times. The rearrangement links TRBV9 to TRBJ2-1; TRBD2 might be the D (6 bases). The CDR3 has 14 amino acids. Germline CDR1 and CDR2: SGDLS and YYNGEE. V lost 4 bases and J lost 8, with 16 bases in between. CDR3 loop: CASSRDSLEDEQFF. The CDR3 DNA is TGTGCCAGCAGCCGGGACTCCTTGGAGGATGAGCAGTTCTTC.

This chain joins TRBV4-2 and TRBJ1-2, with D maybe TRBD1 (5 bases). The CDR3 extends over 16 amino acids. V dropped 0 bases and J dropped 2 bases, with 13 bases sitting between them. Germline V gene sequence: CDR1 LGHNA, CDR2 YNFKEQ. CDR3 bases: TGTGCCAGCAGCCAAGAGATGTCCAGGGCGAACTATGGCTACACCTTC. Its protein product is CASSQEMSRANYGYTF.

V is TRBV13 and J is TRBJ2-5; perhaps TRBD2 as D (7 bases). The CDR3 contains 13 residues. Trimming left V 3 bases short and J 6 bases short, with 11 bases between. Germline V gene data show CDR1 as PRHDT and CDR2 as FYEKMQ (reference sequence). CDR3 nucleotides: TGTGCCAGCAGCTTCGGGGGGCCGAAGACCCAGTACTTC. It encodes CASSFGGPKTQYF.

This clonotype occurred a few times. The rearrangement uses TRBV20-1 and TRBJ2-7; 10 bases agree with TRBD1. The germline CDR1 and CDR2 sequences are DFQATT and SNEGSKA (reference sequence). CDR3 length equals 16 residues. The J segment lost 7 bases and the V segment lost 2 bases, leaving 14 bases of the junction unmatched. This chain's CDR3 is CSARLLTGTGVGEQYF. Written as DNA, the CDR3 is TGCAGTGCTAGATTGCTAACCGGGACAGGGGTTGGAGAGCAGTACTTC.

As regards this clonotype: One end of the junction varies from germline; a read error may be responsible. The CDR3 region is CSARDTRGTKSIQYF. The CDR3 nucleotides are TGCAGTGCTAGAGATACCAGGGGGACCAAAAGCATTCAGTACTTC. The rearrangement joins TRBV20-1 to TRBJ2-4, with 7 nucleotides matching TRBD1. Per the germline V gene, CDR1 is DFQATT and CDR2 is SNEGSKA (reference sequence). CDR3 size: 15 residues.

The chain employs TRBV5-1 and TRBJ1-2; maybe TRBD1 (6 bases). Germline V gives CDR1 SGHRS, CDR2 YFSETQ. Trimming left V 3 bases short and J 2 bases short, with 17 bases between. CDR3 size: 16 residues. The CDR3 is CASSSTGAGLNYGYTF. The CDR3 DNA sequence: TGCGCCAGCAGCTCAACGGGGGCCGGGCTCAACTATGGCTACACCTTC.

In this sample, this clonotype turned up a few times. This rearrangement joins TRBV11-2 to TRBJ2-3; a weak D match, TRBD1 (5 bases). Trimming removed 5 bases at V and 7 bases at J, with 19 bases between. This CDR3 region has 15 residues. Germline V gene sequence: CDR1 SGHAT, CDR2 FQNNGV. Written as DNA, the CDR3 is TGTGCCAGCAGCCTAGGGGCGCACGAATCTAATACGCAGTATTTT. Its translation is CASSLGAHESNTQYF.

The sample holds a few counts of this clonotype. The CDR3 sequence: CASSYSYETQYF. As DNA, the CDR3 is TGTGCCAGCAGTTACTCGTATGAGACCCAGTACTTC. The V call is TRBV6-2 or TRBV6-3, the J call TRBJ2-5, with D hard to call. There are 12 residues in the CDR3. V was shortened by 0 bases and J by 5 bases, with 4 bases between the two germline ends. Germline V gene data show CDR1 as MNHEY and CDR2 as SVGEGT.

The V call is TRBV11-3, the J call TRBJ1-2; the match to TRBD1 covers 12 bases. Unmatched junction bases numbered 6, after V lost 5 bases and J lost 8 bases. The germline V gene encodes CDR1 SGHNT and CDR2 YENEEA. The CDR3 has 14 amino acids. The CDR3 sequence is CASSPGTGGTGYTF. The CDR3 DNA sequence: TGTGCCAGCAGCCCCGGGACAGGGGGCACGGGCTACACCTTC.

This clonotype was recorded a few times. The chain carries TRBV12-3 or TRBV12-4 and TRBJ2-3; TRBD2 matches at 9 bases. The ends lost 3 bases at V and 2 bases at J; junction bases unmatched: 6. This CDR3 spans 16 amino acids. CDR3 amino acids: CASSFQRGVATDTQYF. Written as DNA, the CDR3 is TGTGCCAGCAGTTTTCAGCGGGGGGTCGCCACAGATACGCAGTATTTT.

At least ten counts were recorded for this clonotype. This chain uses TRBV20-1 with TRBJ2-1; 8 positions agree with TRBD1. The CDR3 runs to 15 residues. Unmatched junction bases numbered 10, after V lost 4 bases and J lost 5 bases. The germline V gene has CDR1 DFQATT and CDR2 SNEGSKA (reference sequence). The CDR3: CSATQGEVGNNEQFF. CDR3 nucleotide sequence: TGCAGTGCTACACAGGGGGAAGTTGGAAACAATGAGCAGTTCTTC.

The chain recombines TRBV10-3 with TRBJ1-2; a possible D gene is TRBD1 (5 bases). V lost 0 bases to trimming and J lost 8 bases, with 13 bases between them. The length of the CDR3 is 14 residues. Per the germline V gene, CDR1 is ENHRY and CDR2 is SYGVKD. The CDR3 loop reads CAISESGEVRGYTF. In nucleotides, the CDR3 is TGTGCCATCAGTGAGTCGGGGGAGGTCAGAGGCTACACCTTC.

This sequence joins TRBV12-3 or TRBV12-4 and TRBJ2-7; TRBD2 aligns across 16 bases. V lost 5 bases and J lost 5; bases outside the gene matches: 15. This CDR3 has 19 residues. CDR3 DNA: TGTGCCAGCAGTGTGACGGGACTAGCGGGGGGGAGCGGGCTCCACGAGCAGTACTTC. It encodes CASSVTGLAGGSGLHEQYF.

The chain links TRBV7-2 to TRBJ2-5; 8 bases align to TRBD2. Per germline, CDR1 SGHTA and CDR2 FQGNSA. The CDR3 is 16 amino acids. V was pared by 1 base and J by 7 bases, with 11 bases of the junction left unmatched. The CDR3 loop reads CASSLVGGGTGATQYF. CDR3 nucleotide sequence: TGTGCCAGCAGCTTAGTCGGGGGGGGGACGGGAGCGACCCAGTACTTC.

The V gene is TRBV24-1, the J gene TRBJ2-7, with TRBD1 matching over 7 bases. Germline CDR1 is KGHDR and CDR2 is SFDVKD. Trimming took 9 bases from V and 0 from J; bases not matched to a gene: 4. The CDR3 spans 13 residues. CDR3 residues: CATPTGNSYEQYF. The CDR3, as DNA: TGTGCCACCCCGACAGGGAACTCCTACGAGCAGTACTTC.

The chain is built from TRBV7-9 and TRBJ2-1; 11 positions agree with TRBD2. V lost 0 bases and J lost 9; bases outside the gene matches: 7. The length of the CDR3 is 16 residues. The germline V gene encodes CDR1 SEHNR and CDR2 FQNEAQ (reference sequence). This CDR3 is CASSLAHSGGASEQFF. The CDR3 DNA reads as TGTGCCAGCAGCTTAGCTCATAGCGGGGGGGCCAGTGAGCAGTTCTTC.

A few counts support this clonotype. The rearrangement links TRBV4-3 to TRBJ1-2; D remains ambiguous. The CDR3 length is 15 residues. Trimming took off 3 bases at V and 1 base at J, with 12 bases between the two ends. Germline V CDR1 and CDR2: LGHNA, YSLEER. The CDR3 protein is CASSHAPAGNYGYTF. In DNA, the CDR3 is TGCGCCAGCAGCCATGCTCCAGCTGGTAACTATGGCTACACCTTC.

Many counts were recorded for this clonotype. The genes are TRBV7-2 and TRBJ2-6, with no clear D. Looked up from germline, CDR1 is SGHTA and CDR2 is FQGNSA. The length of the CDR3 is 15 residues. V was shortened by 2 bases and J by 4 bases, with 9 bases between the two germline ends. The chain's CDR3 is CASSLITPGANVLTF. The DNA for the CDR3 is TGTGCCAGCAGCTTAATCACTCCCGGGGCCAACGTCCTGACTTTC.